The clone carrying this T cell receptor beta chain came up many times. Its antigen remains unidentified. The CDR3 is 17 amino acids. The germline V gene encodes CDR1 SGHRS and CDR2 YFSETQ. V was cut by 4 bases and J by 4 bases, with 21 bases left in between. Individual cDNA molecules received unique molecular identifiers. Via MiXCR, TCRdb re-called the 5' RACE reads, giving one row per CDR3 protein. The repertoire holds roughly 68,000 distinct CDR3 sequences, with around 4.7% as singletons. These data come from a study of early T cells in non-severe SARS-CoV-2 infection. On the study more broadly: Sequencing targeted bulk RNA from unsorted whole blood, leaving chains unpaired.

Overall study findings and caveats: Matches to VDJdb favored anti-spike CD8 responses and missed private and CD4 specificities.

The sequence came from an adult who was a healthcare worker with PCR-confirmed SARS-CoV-2 infection or an uninfected control (not recorded which). The chain uses TRBV5-1 and TRBJ2-1; D is perhaps TRBD2 (5 bases). The source material was whole blood. CDR3 nucleotides: TGCGCCAGCAGCACCTCGAGTTTGAGCGGAGAATACAATGAGCAGTTCTTC. Translation gives CASSTSSLSGEYNEQFF. Full variable domain (rest looked up from reference TRBV5-1 and TRBJ2-1): KAGVTQTPRYLIKTRGQQVTLSCSPISGHRSVSWYQQTPGQGLQFLFEYFSETQRNKGNFPGRFSGRQFSNSRSEMNVSTLELGDSALYLCASSTSSLSGEYNEQFFGPGTRLTVL.